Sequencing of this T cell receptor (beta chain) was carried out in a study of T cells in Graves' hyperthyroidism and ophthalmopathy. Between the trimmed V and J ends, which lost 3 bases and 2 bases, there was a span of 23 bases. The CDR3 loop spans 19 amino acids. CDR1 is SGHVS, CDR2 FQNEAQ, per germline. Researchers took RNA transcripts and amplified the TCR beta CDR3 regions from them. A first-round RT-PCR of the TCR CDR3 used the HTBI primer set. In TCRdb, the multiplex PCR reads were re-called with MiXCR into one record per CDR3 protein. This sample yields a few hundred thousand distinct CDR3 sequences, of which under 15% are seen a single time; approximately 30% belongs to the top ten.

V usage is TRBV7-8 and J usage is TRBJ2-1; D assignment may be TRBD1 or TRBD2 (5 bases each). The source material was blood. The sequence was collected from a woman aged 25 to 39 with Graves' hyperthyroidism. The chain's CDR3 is CASSFQAGALKLTYNEQFF. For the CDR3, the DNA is TGTGCCAGCAGCTTTCAGGCCGGGGCCTTAAAGTTAACCTACAATGAGCAGTTCTTC.